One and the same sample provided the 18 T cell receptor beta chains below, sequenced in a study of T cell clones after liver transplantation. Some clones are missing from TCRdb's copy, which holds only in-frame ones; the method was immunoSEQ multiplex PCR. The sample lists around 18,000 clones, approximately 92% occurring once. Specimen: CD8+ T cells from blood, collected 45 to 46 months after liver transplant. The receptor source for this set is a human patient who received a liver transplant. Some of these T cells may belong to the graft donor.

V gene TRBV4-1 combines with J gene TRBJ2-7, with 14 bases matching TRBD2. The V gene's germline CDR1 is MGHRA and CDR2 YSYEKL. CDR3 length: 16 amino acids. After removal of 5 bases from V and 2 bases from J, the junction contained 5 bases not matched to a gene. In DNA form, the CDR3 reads TGCGCCAGCAGCTATGGGACTAGCGGGAGAACCTACGAGCAGTACTTC. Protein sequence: CASSYGTSGRTYEQYF.

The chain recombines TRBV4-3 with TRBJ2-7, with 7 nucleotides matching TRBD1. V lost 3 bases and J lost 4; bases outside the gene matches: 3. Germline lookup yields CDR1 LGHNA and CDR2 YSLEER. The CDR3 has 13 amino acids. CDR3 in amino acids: CASSQHRGYEQYF. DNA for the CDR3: TGCGCCAGCAGCCAGCACAGGGGTTACGAGCAGTACTTC.

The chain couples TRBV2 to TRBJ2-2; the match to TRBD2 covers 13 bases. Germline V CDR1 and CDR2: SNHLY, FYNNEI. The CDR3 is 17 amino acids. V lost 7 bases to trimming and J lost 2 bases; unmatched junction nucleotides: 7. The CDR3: CASIFGLAGVNTGELFF. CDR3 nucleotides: TGTGCCAGCATTTTCGGACTAGCGGGAGTTAACACCGGGGAGCTGTTTTTT.

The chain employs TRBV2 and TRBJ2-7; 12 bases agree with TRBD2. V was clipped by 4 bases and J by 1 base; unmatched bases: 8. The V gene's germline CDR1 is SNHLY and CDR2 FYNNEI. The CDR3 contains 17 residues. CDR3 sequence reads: CASSGTSGKTRSYEQYF. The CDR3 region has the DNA TGTGCCAGCAGTGGGACTAGCGGGAAAACCCGGTCCTACGAGCAGTACTTC. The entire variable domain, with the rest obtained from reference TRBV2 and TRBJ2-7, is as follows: EPEVTQTPSHQVTQMGQEVILRCVPISNHLYFYWYRQILGQKVEFLVSFYNNEISEKSEIFDDQFSVERPDGSNFTLKIRSTKLEDSAMYFCASSGTSGKTRSYEQYFGPGTRLTVT.

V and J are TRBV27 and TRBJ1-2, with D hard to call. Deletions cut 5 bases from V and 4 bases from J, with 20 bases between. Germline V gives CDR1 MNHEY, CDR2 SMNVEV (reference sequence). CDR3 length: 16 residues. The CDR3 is CASSAVAGDQLYGYTF. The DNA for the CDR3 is TGTGCCAGCAGTGCCGTGGCCGGAGACCAACTCTATGGCTACACCTTC.

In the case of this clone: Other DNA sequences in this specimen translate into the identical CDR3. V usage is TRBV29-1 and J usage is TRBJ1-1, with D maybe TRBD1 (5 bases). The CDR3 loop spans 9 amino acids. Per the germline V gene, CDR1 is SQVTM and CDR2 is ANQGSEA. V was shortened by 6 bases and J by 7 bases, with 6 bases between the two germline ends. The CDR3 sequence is CSVTGEAFF. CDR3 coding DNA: TGCAGCGTCACAGGTGAAGCTTTCTTT.

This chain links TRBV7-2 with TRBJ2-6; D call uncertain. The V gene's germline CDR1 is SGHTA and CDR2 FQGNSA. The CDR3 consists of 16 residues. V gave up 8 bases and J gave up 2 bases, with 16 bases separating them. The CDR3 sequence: CASGMGLDPGANVLTF. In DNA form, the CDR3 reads TGTGCCAGCGGAATGGGCTTGGACCCTGGGGCCAACGTCCTGACTTTC.

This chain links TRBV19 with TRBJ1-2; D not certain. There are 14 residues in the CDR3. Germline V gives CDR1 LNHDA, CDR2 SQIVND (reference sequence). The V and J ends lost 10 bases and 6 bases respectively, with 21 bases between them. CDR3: CATRASPAEDGYTF. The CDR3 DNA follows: TGTGCCACCCGGGCGTCACCTGCGGAGGATGGCTACACCTTC.

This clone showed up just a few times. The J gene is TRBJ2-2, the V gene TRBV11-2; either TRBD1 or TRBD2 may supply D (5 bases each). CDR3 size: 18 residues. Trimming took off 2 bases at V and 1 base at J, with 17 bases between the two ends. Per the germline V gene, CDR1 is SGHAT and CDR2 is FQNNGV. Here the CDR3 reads CASSLQTGTQWNTGELFF. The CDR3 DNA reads TGTGCCAGCAGCTTACAAACCGGGACCCAGTGGAACACCGGGGAGCTGTTTTTT.

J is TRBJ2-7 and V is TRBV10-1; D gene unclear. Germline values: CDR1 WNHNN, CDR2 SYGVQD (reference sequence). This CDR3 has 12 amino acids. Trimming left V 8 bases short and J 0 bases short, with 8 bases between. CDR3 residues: CASLGSSYEQYF. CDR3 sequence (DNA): TGCGCCAGCCTTGGGTCCTCCTACGAGCAGTACTTC.

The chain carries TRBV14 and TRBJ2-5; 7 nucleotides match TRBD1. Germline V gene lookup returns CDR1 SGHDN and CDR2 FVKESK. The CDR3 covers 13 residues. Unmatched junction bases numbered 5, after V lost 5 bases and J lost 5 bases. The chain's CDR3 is CASSDRVLETQYF. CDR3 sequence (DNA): TGTGCCAGCAGCGACAGGGTTCTGGAGACCCAGTACTTC. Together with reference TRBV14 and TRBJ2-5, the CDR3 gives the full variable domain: EAGVTQFPSHSVIEKGQTVTLRCDPISGHDNLYWYRRVMGKEIKFLLHFVKESKQDESGMPNNRFLAERTGGTYSTLKVQPAELEDSGVYFCASSDRVLETQYFGPGTRLLVL.

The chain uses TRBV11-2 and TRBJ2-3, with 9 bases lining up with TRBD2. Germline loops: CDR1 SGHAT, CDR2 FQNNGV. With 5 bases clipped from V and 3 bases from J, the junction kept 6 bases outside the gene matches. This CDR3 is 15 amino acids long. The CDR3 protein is CASSQTSGRTDTQYF. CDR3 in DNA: TGTGCCAGCAGCCAGACTAGCGGTAGGACAGATACGCAGTATTTT.

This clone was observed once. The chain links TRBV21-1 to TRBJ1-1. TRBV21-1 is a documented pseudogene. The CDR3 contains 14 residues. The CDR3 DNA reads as TGTGCCAGCAGCTCCTGGCAGTGTGGGACTGAAGCTTTCTTT. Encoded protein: CASSSWQCGTEAFF.

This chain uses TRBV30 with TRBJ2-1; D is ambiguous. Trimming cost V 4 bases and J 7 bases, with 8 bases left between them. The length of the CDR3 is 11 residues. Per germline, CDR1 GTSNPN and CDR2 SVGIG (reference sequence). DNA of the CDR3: TGTGCCTGGACCCAGGTAAATGAGCAGTTCTTC. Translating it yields CAWTQVNEQFF.

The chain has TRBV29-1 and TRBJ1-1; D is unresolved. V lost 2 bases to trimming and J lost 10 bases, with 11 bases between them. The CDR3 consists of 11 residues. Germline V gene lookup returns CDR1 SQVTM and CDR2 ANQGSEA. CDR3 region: CSVEFVVGAFF. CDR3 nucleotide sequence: TGCAGCGTTGAATTCGTGGTCGGAGCTTTCTTT.

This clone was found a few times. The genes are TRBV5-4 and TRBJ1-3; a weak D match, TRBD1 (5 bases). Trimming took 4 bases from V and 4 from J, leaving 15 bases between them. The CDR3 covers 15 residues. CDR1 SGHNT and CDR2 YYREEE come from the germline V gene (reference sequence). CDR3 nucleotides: TGTGCCAGCAGCCCCGGCCGGGGGGAGGGAAACACCATATATTTT. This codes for CASSPGRGEGNTIYF. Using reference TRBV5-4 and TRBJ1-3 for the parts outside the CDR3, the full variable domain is ETGVTQSPTHLIKTRGQQVTLRCSSQSGHNTVSWYQQALGQGPQFIFQYYREEENGRGNFPPRFSGLQFPNYSSELNVNALELDDSALYLCASSPGRGEGNTIYFGEGSWLTVV.

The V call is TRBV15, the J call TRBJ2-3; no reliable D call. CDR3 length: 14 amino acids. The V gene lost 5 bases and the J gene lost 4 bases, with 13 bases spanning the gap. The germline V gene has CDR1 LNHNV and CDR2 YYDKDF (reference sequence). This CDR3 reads CATSPILRADTQYF. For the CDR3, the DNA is TGTGCCACCAGCCCCATTTTGAGAGCAGATACGCAGTATTTT.

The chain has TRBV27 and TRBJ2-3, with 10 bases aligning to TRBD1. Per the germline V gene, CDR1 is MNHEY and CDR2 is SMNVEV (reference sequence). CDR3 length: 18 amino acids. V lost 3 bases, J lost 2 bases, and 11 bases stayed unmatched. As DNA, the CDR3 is TGTGCCAGCAGTTTGGGGCTTGGGACAGGGGTAGTCACAGATACGCAGTATTTT. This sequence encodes CASSLGLGTGVVTDTQYF.